This T cell receptor beta chain was recorded in a study of T cell repertoires in cytomegalovirus infection. On the study more broadly: From public TCR beta signatures came an indication of both CMV infection and matching HLA type. Study observations and caveats: Individuals carrying CMV plus the relevant HLA were identified by cumulative frequency of public TCR beta families. HLA-C-restricted CMV-specific TCR beta clonotypes were dominant in the ex vivo response.

This CDR3 is built from 20 residues. Trimming cost V 0 bases and J 0 bases; bases outside gene matches: 13. CDR1 and CDR2 from the germline V gene are SNHLY and FYNNEI. About this clonotype: What it recognizes is unknown.

TCRdb reanalysed the reads using MiXCR and keeps one entry per CDR3 protein. The sample records 170,000 or so distinct CDR3 sequences, roughly 17% being singletons. The origin of this receptor is a human donor in good health (CMV status not recorded). Some clones in this sample may be carry-over from other donors' samples. The sequenced sample consisted of CD8+ T cells from PBMCs. J is TRBJ1-5 and V is TRBV2; 8 nucleotides agree with TRBD1. This CDR3 reads CASSEALKGQGFYSNQPQHF. The CDR3 bases are TGTGCCAGCAGTGAAGCGCTTAAAGGACAGGGATTTTATAGCAATCAGCCCCAGCATTTT.